These 29 T cell receptor beta chains were sequenced from one sample in a study of post-analysis software for immune sequencing data. General study results and limits: The study found TRBV5-6, TRBV5-1 and TRBV20-1 among four to six TRBV segments more frequent in patients than controls.

No cognate antigen is known for these TCRs. Built from TCR beta cDNA, the libraries had unique molecular identifiers in them. TCRdb reanalysed the PCR reads using MiXCR and keeps one entry per CDR3 protein. The table has roughly 570,000 distinct CDR3 sequences, 30% to 40% seen once. Source material: blood. These receptors originate from a girl younger than 18 with multiple sclerosis.

This clonotype appeared a few times. J is TRBJ2-4 and V is TRBV5-1; D unresolved. V was shortened by 4 bases and J by 3 bases, with 8 bases between the two germline ends. This CDR3 comprises 13 residues. Germline values: CDR1 SGHRS, CDR2 YFSETQ. The CDR3 loop reads CASSPVVKNIQYF. In DNA, the CDR3 is TGCGCCAGCAGCCCCGTAGTCAAAAACATTCAGTACTTC.

The V call is TRBV9, the J call TRBJ2-7, with 9 bases aligning to TRBD1. The germline CDR1 and CDR2 sequences are SGDLS and YYNGEE. This CDR3 comprises 14 residues. The J segment lost 7 bases and the V segment lost 3 bases, leaving 8 bases of the junction unmatched. The CDR3 region is CASSAKDRGWEQYF. CDR3 in DNA: TGTGCCAGCAGCGCCAAGGACAGGGGCTGGGAGCAGTACTTC. The full variable domain, in which reference TRBV9 and TRBJ2-7 provide the parts outside the CDR3, is DSGVTQTPKHLITATGQRVTLRCSPRSGDLSVYWYQQSLDQGLQFLIQYYNGEERAKGNILERFSAQQFPDLHSELNLSSLELGDSALYFCASSAKDRGWEQYFGPGTRLTVT.

In its sample, this clonotype was seen a few times. The V call is TRBV10-3, the J call TRBJ2-6; D remains ambiguous. The CDR3 is 16 amino acids. V was shortened by 2 bases and J by 0 bases, with 8 bases between the two germline ends. The germline V gene has CDR1 ENHRY and CDR2 SYGVKD. Here the CDR3 DNA reads TGTGCCATCAGTGAGGGGCTGAGCTCTGGGGCCAACGTCCTGACTTTC. This encodes CAISEGLSSGANVLTF.

V usage is TRBV7-2 and J usage is TRBJ1-6; no firm D call. This CDR3 is 14 amino acids long. Germline-derived CDR1 and CDR2 are SGHTA and FQGNSA. The ends were cut back, 2 bases at V and 4 bases at J, with 6 bases in the middle. The CDR3 is CASSLLVYNSPLHF. CDR3 bases: TGTGCCAGCAGCTTACTAGTTTATAATTCACCCCTCCACTTT.

V and J are TRBV10-3 and TRBJ2-3; 9 bases map to TRBD2. The CDR3 has 14 residues. From germline, CDR1 is ENHRY and CDR2 SYGVKD. The J segment lost 2 bases and the V segment lost 11 bases, leaving 8 bases of the junction unmatched. The DNA for the CDR3 is TGTGCCGCTGCTAGCGGGGTGAACACAGATACGCAGTATTTT. Its protein is CAAASGVNTDTQYF.

The sample holds a few counts of this clonotype. V gene TRBV7-2 combines with J gene TRBJ2-5; 9 nucleotides agree with TRBD1. This CDR3 region has 13 residues. Trimming took 3 bases from V and 5 from J; bases not matched to a gene: 1. Looked up from germline, CDR1 is SGHTA and CDR2 is FQGNSA. The CDR3 coding sequence is TGTGCCAGCAGCTTTGGGACAGGGGAGACCCAGTACTTC. Its translation is CASSFGTGETQYF.

The chain uses TRBV28 and TRBJ2-3; 9 bases are shared with TRBD2. The CDR3 length is 13 residues. J lost 4 bases, V lost 7 bases, and 3 bases had no gene match. Germline CDR1 and CDR2: MDHEN and SYDVKM. The CDR3: CASTAGGADTQYF. As DNA, the CDR3 is TGTGCCAGCACCGCGGGGGGGGCAGATACGCAGTATTTT.

The chain has TRBV4-1 and TRBJ2-3, with TRBD2 matching 16 bases. This CDR3 has 19 amino acids. From germline, CDR1 is MGHRA and CDR2 YSYEKL. V trimming: 4 bases; J trimming: 4 bases; junction bases outside the gene matches: 11. The CDR3 DNA follows: TGCGCCAGCAGCCCCTCGGGACTAGCGGGGGGGTGGGTCCCAGATACGCAGTATTTT. It encodes CASSPSGLAGGWVPDTQYF.

The gene calls are TRBV20-1 and TRBJ2-5, with unresolved D. TRBJ2-7 explains the end of the DNA better; the J call may be wrong. This CDR3 spans 13 amino acids. The germline gives CDR1 DFQATT, CDR2 SNEGSKA (reference sequence). The CDR3, as DNA: TGCAGTGCTAGATTGGGCGGTTACTACGAGCAGTACTTC. Its translation: CSARLGGYYEQYF.

This clonotype occurred a few times. The chain carries TRBV13 and TRBJ2-7; a possible D gene is TRBD2 (6 bases). This CDR3 region has 15 residues. Looked up from germline, CDR1 is PRHDT and CDR2 is FYEKMQ (reference sequence). The ends were cut back, 2 bases at V and 0 bases at J, with 11 bases in the middle. CDR3: CASSLSGGTSYEQYF. CDR3 nucleotides: TGTGCCAGCAGCTTAAGTGGGGGGACCTCCTACGAGCAGTACTTC.

The chain joins TRBV4-1 to TRBJ1-2; 7 bases are shared with TRBD1. This CDR3 has 14 residues. V shed 0 bases, J shed 4 bases, and the junction held 2 bases outside the gene matches. Germline V gene data show CDR1 as MGHRA and CDR2 as YSYEKL. As DNA, the CDR3 is TGCGCCAGCAGCCAAGAGGGACAGCGCTATGGCTACACCTTC. Protein: CASSQEGQRYGYTF.

The rearrangement joins TRBV7-2 to TRBJ1-5; tentative D call: TRBD1 (5 bases). With 4 bases removed from V and 2 bases from J, the gap between germline ends came to 15 bases. From germline, CDR1 is SGHTA and CDR2 FQGNSA. The CDR3 is 16 amino acids. The CDR3 region has the DNA TGTGCCAGCAGCTCCGGGACGTTCGGGGGCAATCAGCCCCAGCATTTT. Encoded protein: CASSSGTFGGNQPQHF.

The rearrangement links TRBV10-2 to TRBJ2-7; 8 bases are a match to TRBD2. J gave up 4 bases and V 2 bases, and 10 bases lay outside the gene matches. The CDR3 spans 16 residues. Germline-derived CDR1 and CDR2 are WSHSY and SAAADI. CDR3 loop: CASSEMLRASGYEQYF. CDR3 sequence (DNA): TGCGCCAGCAGTGAGATGTTAAGGGCTAGCGGGTACGAGCAGTACTTC.

This clonotype was found once. The chain has TRBV3-1 and TRBJ2-1; maybe TRBD2 (7 bases). Trimming removed 0 bases from V and 8 bases from J, with 17 bases in between. The length of the CDR3 is 16 residues. The V gene's germline CDR1 is LGHDT and CDR2 YNNKEL (reference sequence). The CDR3 nucleotides are TGTGCCAGCAGCCAAGAGGGGGGGGGCCTTAGCTATGAGCAGTTCTTC. Protein sequence: CASSQEGGGLSYEQFF.

This clonotype was found a few times. The CDR3 bases are TGTGCCAGCAGACAACCCAGGTCCCCCTATGGCTACACCTTC. Its protein product is CASRQPRSPYGYTF. This chain links TRBV6-5 with TRBJ1-2; unclear D gene. CDR3 length: 14 residues. V was pared by 6 bases and J by 4 bases, with 15 bases between. Germline assignment: CDR1 MNHEY and CDR2 SVGAGI.

This clonotype was observed a handful of times. V is TRBV7-8 and J is TRBJ2-1; TRBD2 is a possible D gene (5 bases). Trimming stripped 4 bases from V and 0 bases from J, with 13 bases between. Germline V CDR1 and CDR2: SGHVS, FQNEAQ. This CDR3 contains 16 residues. CDR3 loop: CASSSRRVSSYNEQFF. In DNA form, the CDR3 reads TGTGCCAGCAGCTCCAGGCGGGTCAGCTCCTACAATGAGCAGTTCTTC.

This clonotype was observed once. Being one base from a much bigger clone, this may be a read error. The gene calls are TRBV5-1 and TRBJ2-1, with TRBD1 matching 7 bases. CDR1 is SGHRS and CDR2 is YFSETQ in the germline V gene. This CDR3 spans 15 amino acids. Trimming cost V 0 bases and J 8 bases; bases outside gene matches: 8. Here the CDR3 reads CASSLDRGTYDEQFF. CDR3 DNA sequence: TGCGCCAGCAGCTTGGACAGGGGAACTTACGATGAGCAGTTCTTC.

This clonotype was seen a few times. The V call is TRBV13, the J call TRBJ1-2; 9 nucleotides align to TRBD1. The CDR3 consists of 14 residues. Germline V gives CDR1 PRHDT, CDR2 FYEKMQ (reference sequence). V gave up 4 bases and J gave up 6 bases; unmatched junction bases: 6. CDR3 amino acids: CASSSGQGRHGYTF. The DNA for the CDR3 is TGTGCCAGCAGCTCCGGACAGGGGCGACATGGCTACACCTTC.

This clonotype appeared a single time. The chain combines TRBV20-1 with TRBJ2-1; D gene uncertain. The tail of the sequence fits TRBJ2-7 better, so the J call may be wrong. The CDR3 runs 13 residues. Germline V CDR1 and CDR2: DFQATT, SNEGSKA (reference sequence). This CDR3 is CSARLPGHLEQYF. For the CDR3, the DNA is TGCAGTGCTCGACTCCCCGGGCATCTCGAGCAGTACTTC.

V gene TRBV5-1 combines with J gene TRBJ2-5, with 8 nucleotides matching TRBD1. Germline loops: CDR1 SGHRS, CDR2 YFSETQ. With 0 bases clipped from V and 4 bases from J, the junction kept 11 bases outside the gene matches. The CDR3 sequence is 17 residues long. The CDR3 DNA reads TGCGCCAGCAGCTTGGGGGGAACTGACAGGGGAGGAGAGACCCAGTACTTC. Translation: CASSLGGTDRGGETQYF.

This clonotype was observed at least ten times. The chain uses TRBV20-1 and TRBJ2-7; 7 bases fit TRBD1. CDR1 and CDR2 from the germline V gene are DFQATT and SNEGSKA (reference sequence). J lost 6 bases, V lost 1 base, and 12 bases had no gene match. The CDR3 totals 15 residues. Here the CDR3 DNA reads TGCAGTGCTAGAGGTTCGGGACAGTCGGGGTTCGAGCAGTACTTC. Its protein is CSARGSGQSGFEQYF.

As DNA, the CDR3 is TGCAGTGCTAGTCATGGGGGGACTTACGAGCAGTACTTC. Protein: CSASHGGTYEQYF. The chain carries TRBV20-1 and TRBJ2-5, with TRBD2 as a possible D gene (6 bases). Matching the DNA end better, TRBJ2-7 makes the J call doubtful. From germline, CDR1 is DFQATT and CDR2 SNEGSKA (reference sequence). The CDR3 is made up of 13 amino acids.

The rearrangement joins TRBV5-1 to TRBJ1-2; 11 positions match TRBD1. V lost 4 bases to trimming and J lost 7 bases; unmatched junction nucleotides: 6. CDR3 length equals 14 residues. Germline V gene data show CDR1 as SGHRS and CDR2 as YFSETQ. CDR3 in amino acids: CASSLDRGQSGYTF. The CDR3 region has the DNA TGCGCCAGCAGCCTGGACAGGGGGCAGAGTGGCTACACCTTC.

The chain joins TRBV2 to TRBJ2-7, with 10 bases lining up with TRBD2. Germline lookup yields CDR1 SNHLY and CDR2 FYNNEI. Trimming cost V 2 bases and J 3 bases; bases outside gene matches: 4. The CDR3 extends over 15 amino acids. The CDR3 DNA follows: TGTGCCAGCAGTGAACCTAGCGGGAGATACTACGAGCAGTACTTC. Translated: CASSEPSGRYYEQYF.

This clonotype was observed a handful of times. V gene TRBV4-1 combines with J gene TRBJ1-1, with TRBD1 matching 7 bases. The germline CDR1 and CDR2 sequences are MGHRA and YSYEKL. This CDR3 has 16 residues. V lost 2 bases, J lost 0 bases, and 6 bases stayed unmatched. This CDR3 is CASSQRGGRMNTEAFF. The CDR3 region has the DNA TGCGCCAGCAGCCAACGAGGGGGCAGAATGAACACTGAAGCTTTCTTT.

This clonotype has just a few counts. V gene TRBV20-1 combines with J gene TRBJ1-2; D perhaps matches TRBD1 (5 bases). The germline V gene encodes CDR1 DFQATT and CDR2 SNEGSKA (reference sequence). Trimming stripped 3 bases from V and 6 bases from J, with 14 bases between. The CDR3 contains 13 residues. The CDR3 loop is CSARVERDHGYTF. The CDR3 DNA sequence: TGCAGTGCTAGGGTGGAGAGGGACCATGGCTACACCTTC.

This clonotype was counted a few times. The rearrangement joins TRBV5-1 to TRBJ2-7; maybe TRBD1 (6 bases). Germline assignment: CDR1 SGHRS and CDR2 YFSETQ. The germline V and J ends were trimmed by 7 bases and 0 bases, with 14 bases remaining between them. CDR3 length: 14 residues. The CDR3 reads CASGRGSSSYEQYF. CDR3 in DNA: TGCGCCAGCGGAAGGGGGTCGAGCTCCTACGAGCAGTACTTC.

This sequence joins TRBV4-1 and TRBJ1-1, with 7 bases aligning to TRBD1. Germline V lookup: CDR1 MGHRA, CDR2 YSYEKL. The junction had 9 bases not matched to a gene; V was cut back by 3 bases and J by 5 bases. The CDR3 extends over 15 amino acids. The CDR3 bases are TGCGCCAGCAGCCACGTAGAGGGGGCTGGAACTGAAGCTTTCTTT. Translated: CASSHVEGAGTEAFF.

This sequence joins TRBV6-5 and TRBJ2-6; either TRBD1 or TRBD2 may fit D (5 bases each). CDR3 size: 14 residues. The V and J ends lost 7 bases and 2 bases respectively, with 9 bases between them. Germline V gene sequence: CDR1 MNHEY, CDR2 SVGAGI. The CDR3, as DNA: TGTGCCAGCAAGTCGGGGCCTGGGGCCAACGTCCTGACTTTC. The encoded protein is CASKSGPGANVLTF.